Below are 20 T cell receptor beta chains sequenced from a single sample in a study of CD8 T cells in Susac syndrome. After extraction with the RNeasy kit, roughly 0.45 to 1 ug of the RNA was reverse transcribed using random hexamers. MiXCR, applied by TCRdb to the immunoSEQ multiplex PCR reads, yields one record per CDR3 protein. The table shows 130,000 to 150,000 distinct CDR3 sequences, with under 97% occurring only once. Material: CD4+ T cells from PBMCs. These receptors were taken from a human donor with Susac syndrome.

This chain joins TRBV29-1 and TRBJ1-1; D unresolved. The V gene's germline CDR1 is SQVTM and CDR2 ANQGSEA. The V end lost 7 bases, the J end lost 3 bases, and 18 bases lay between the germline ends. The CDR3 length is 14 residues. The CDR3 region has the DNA TGCAGCGCCCACCCGATTAGGGTGGACACTGAAGCTTTCTTT. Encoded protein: CSAHPIRVDTEAFF.

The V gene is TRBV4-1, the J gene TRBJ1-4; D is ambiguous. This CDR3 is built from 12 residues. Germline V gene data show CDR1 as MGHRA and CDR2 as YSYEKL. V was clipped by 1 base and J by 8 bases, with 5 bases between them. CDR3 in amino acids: CASSQGWEKLFF. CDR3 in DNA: TGCGCCAGCAGCCAAGGTTGGGAAAAACTGTTTTTT.

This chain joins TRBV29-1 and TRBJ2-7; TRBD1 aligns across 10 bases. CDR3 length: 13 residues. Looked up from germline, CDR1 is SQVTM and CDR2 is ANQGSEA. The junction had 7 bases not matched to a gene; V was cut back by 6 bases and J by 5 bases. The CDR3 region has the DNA TGCAGCGTGGAACGGGACAGGGGTAACGAGCAGTACTTC. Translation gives CSVERDRGNEQYF.

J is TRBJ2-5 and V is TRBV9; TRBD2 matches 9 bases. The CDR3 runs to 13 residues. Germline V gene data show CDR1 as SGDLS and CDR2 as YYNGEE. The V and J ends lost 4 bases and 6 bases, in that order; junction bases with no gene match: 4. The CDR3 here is CASSPGTSKTQYF. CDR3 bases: TGTGCCAGCAGCCCAGGGACTAGCAAGACCCAGTACTTC.

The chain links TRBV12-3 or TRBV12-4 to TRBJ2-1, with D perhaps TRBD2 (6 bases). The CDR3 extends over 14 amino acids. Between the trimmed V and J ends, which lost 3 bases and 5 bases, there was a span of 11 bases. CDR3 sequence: CASSFSGGNNEQFF. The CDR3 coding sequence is TGTGCCAGCAGTTTCTCCGGGGGTAACAATGAGCAGTTCTTC.

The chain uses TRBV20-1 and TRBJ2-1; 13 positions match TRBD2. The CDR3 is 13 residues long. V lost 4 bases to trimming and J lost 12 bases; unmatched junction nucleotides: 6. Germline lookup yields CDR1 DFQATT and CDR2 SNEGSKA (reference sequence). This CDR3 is CSATGTSGIGQFF. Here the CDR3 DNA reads TGCAGTGCTACCGGGACTAGCGGGATCGGGCAGTTCTTC.

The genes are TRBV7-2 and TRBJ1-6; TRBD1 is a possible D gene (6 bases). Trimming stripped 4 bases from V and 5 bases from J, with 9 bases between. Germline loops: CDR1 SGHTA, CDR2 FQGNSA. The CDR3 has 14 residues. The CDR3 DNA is TGTGCCAGCAGCTCTACAGGGAATAATTCACCCCTCCACTTT. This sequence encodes CASSSTGNNSPLHF.

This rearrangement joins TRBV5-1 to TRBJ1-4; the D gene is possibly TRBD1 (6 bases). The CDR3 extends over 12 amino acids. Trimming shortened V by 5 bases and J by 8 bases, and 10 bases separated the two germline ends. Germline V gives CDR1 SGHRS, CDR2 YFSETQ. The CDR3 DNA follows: TGCGCCAGCAGAGAGGGGGGAGAAAAACTGTTTTTT. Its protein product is CASREGGEKLFF.

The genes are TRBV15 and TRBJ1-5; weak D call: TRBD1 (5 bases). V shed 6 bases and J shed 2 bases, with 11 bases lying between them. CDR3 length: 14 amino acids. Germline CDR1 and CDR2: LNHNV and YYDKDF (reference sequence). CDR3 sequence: CATSPLGGNQPQHF. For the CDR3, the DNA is TGTGCCACCAGTCCATTAGGGGGCAATCAGCCCCAGCATTTT.

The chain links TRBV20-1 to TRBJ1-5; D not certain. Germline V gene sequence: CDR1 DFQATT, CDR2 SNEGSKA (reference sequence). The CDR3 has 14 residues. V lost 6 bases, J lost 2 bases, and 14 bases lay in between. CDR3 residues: CSANDKGGNQPQHF. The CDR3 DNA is TGCAGTGCCAACGACAAGGGAGGCAATCAGCCCCAGCATTTT.

The DNA for the CDR3 is TGTGCCAGCAGTGCCCACGGGTCTTCCGAGCAGTACTTC. Its translation: CASSAHGSSEQYF. V is TRBV28 and J is TRBJ2-7, with D unresolved. The CDR3 is 13 residues long. The V end lost 5 bases, the J end lost 6 bases, and 14 bases lay between the germline ends. Looked up from germline, CDR1 is MDHEN and CDR2 is SYDVKM.

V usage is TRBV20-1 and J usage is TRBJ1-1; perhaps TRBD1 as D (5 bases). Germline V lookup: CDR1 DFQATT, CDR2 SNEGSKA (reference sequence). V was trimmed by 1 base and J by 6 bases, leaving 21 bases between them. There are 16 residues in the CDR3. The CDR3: CSARVTPGRSTPEAFF. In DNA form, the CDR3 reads TGCAGTGCTAGAGTTACCCCGGGACGTTCAACTCCTGAAGCTTTCTTT.

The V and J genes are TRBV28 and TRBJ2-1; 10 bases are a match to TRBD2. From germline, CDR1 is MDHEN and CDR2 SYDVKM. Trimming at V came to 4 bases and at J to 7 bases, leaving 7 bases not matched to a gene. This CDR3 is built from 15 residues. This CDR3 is CASSSAGTSANEQFF. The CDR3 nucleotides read TGTGCCAGCAGTTCCGCCGGGACTAGCGCGAATGAGCAGTTCTTC.

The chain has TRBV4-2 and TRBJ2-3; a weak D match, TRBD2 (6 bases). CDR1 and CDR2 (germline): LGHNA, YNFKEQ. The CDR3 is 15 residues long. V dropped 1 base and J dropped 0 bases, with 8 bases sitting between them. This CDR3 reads CASSQGRGSTDTQYF. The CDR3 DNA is TGTGCCAGCAGCCAAGGGCGGGGAAGCACAGATACGCAGTATTTT.

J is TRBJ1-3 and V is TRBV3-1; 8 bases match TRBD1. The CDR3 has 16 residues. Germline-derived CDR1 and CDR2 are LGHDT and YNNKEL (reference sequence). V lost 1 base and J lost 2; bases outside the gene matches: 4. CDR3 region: CASSQVQGAPGNTIYF. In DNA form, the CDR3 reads TGTGCCAGCAGCCAAGTCCAGGGGGCACCTGGAAACACCATATATTTT.

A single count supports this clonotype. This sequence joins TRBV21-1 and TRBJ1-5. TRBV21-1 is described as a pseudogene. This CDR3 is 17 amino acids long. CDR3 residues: CASSKYRFLNSNQPQHF. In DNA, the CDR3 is TGTGCCAGCAGCAAATATAGGTTCCTGAATAGCAATCAGCCCCAGCATTTT.

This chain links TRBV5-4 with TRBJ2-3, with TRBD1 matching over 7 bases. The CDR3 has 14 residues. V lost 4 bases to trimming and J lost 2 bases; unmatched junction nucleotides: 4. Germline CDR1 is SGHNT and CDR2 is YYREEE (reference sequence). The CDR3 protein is CASSTGQATDTQYF. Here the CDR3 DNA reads TGTGCCAGCAGCACAGGACAGGCCACAGATACGCAGTATTTT.

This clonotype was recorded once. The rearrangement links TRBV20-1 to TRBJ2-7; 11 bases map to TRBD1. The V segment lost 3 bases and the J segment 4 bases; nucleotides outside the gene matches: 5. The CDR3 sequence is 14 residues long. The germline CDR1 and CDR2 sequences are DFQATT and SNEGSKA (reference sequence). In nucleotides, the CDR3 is TGCAGTGCTAGTTTAGGACAGGGGGCTTACGAGCAGTACTTC. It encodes CSASLGQGAYEQYF.

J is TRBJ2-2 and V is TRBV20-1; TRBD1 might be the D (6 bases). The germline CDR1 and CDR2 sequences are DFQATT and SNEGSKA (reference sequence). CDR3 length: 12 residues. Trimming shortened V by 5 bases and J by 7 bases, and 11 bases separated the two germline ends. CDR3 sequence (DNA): TGCAGTGCTCAACAGGGATTCGGGGAGCTGTTTTTT. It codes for CSAQQGFGELFF.

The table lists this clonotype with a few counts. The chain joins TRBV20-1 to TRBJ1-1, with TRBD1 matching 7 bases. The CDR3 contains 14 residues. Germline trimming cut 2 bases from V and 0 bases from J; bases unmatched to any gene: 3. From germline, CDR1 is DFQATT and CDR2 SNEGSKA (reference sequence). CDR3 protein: CSARPGQLNTEAFF. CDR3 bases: TGCAGTGCTAGACCGGGACAGTTGAACACTGAAGCTTTCTTT.